The clone carrying this T cell receptor (beta chain) has a count of ten or more. Ligated cDNA underwent four rounds of PCR with nested alpha and beta constant region primers and SP2. Each CDR3 protein is one row after TCRdb ran MiXCR on the UMI-ligation and nested PCR reads. The data show some 21,000 distinct CDR3 sequences, 4.5% to 7% seen once. Treatment of the sample: skin biopsy from PPD injection site in Mantoux-positive individual. The library had UMIs added by 3' ligation of an oligonucleotide to TCR cDNA. This record belongs to a study of naive and memory T cell subsets. CDR3 size: 18 residues. Germline lookup yields CDR1 MNHEY and CDR2 SMNVEV (reference sequence). After removal of 8 bases from V and 5 bases from J, the junction contained 15 bases not matched to a gene.

This clonotype was obtained from an adult in good health. This chain connects TRBV27 to TRBJ2-1, with 13 positions matching TRBD2. Material: skin, obtained from a tuberculin skin test site. In nucleotides, the CDR3 is TGTGCCAGCCATACAATAGCCCGGACTAGCGGGAGACACAATGAGCAGTTCTTC. Translation gives CASHTIARTSGRHNEQFF.